This TCR beta chain was recovered during a study of radiotherapy plus CTLA-4 blockade in lung cancer. The overall study: Objective response was observed in more than 15% of patients, and disease control in approximately 33%. Overall study results and limits: In blood, TCR clones derived from the tumor expanded after radiotherapy plus ipilimumab. Early blood T cell clone dynamics reportedly forecast response best, with interferon-beta.

This CDR3 contains 16 residues. Trimming stripped 4 bases from V and 2 bases from J, with 15 bases between. Germline CDR1 is LNHDA and CDR2 is SQIVND (reference sequence). Alongside CTLA-4 blockade with ipilimumab, patients with chemo-refractory metastatic non-small-cell lung cancer received focal radiation. Data came from immunoSEQ multiplex PCR; TCRdb stores just in-frame clones and leaves some out. Among some 80,000 clones listed, about 79% were seen once. With regard to this clone: Its specificity is unknown.

The material sequenced was peripheral blood, taken from a patient treated with radiotherapy plus ipilimumab. The TCR comes from a human donor with non-small cell lung cancer whose response to radiotherapy plus ipilimumab could not be evaluated. Some clones in this sample may be carry-over from other donors' samples. The J gene is TRBJ1-5, the V gene TRBV19, with a weak D call TRBD1 (6 bases). The CDR3 loop is CASSTPTGKRNQPQHF. The CDR3 nucleotides are TGTGCCAGTAGTACACCGACAGGTAAACGCAATCAGCCCCAGCATTTT.